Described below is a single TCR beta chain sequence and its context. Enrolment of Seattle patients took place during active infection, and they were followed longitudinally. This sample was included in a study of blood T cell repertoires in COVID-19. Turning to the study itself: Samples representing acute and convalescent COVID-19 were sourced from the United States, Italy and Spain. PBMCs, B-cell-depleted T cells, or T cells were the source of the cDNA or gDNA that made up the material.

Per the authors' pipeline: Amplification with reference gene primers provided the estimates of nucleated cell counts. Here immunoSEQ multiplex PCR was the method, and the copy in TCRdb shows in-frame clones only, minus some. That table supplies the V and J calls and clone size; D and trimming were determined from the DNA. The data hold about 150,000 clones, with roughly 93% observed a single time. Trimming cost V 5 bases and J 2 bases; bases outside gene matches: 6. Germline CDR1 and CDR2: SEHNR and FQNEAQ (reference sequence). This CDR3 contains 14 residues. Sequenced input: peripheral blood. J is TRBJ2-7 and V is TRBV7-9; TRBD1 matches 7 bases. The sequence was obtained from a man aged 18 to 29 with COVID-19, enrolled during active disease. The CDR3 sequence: CASSNAGGAYEQYF. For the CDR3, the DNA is TGTGCCAGCAGCAACGCAGGGGGTGCCTACGAGCAGTACTTC.